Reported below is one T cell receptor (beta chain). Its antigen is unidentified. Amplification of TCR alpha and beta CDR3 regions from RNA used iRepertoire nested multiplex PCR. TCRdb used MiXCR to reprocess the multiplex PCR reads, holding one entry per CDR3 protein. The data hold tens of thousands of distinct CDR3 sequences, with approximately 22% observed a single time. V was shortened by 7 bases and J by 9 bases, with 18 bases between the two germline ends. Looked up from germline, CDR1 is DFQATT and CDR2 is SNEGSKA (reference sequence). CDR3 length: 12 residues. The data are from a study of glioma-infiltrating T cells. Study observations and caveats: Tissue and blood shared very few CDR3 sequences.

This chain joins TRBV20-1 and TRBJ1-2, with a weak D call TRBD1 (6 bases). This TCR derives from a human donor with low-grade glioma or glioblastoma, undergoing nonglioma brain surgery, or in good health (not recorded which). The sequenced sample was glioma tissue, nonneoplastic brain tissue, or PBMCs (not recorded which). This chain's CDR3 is CSVPDRTGRYTF. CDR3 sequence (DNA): TGCAGTGTCCCAGACAGGACTGGTCGCTACACCTTC.